This T cell receptor beta chain originates from a study of PD-1 blockade in mismatch repair-deficient tumors. Mismatch repair deficiency was confirmed in all patients, by PCR or immunohistochemistry. The V end lost 0 bases, the J end lost 4 bases, and 6 bases lay between the germline ends. The CDR3 length is 14 residues. Per the germline V gene, CDR1 is PRHDT and CDR2 is FYEKMQ (reference sequence). Assay: immunoSEQ multiplex PCR; the TCRdb copy retains only in-frame clones and omits some. This sample has about 120,000 clones, with about nine tenths found just once. The specimen was peripheral blood, collected roughly 70 weeks after starting pembrolizumab. V is TRBV13 and J is TRBJ2-2; D tentatively fits TRBD1 or TRBD2 (5 bases each). The TCR was taken from an adult with mismatch repair-deficient cancer. In nucleotides, the CDR3 is TGTGCCAGCAGCTTAGGGGGACCCACCGGGGAGCTGTTTTTT. Amino acid sequence: CASSLGGPTGELFF. Full variable domain (remainder filled in from reference TRBV13 and TRBJ2-2): AAGVIQSPRHLIKEKRETATLKCYPIPRHDTVYWYQQGPGQDPQFLISFYEKMQSDKGSIPDRFSAQQFSDYHSELNMSSLELGDSALYFCASSLGGPTGELFFGEGSRLTVL.